The rows below give T cell receptor beta chains drawn from one sample of a study of a mutant IDH1 vaccine in newly diagnosed glioma. These TCRs are of unknown antigen specificity. TCRdb's table, derived via immunoSEQ multiplex PCR, lists solely in-frame clones and lacks some. Of some 30,000 clones listed, around 80% were seen once; the top ten hold around 10%. Here the sequenced sample was PBMCs, taken from a glioma patient whose treatment included an IDH1 peptide vaccine. Every receptor here comes from a woman in her 40s with glioma. The CDR3 runs from the conserved cysteine through the conserved F or W. Fields, in order: clone size, J gene, V gene, D gene, CDR3 protein, CDR3 DNA. The D gene is left open where the match is weak. Clone size appears in some rows only: once, few, many, or a class for an expanded clone.

clone_size: .
j_call: TRBJ1-1
v_call: TRBV10-3
d_call: .
cdr3_aa: CAISESSSGTTEAFF
cdr3_nt: TGTGCCATCAGTGAGTCGAGTAGCGGGACAACTGAAGCTTTCTTT

clone_size: .
j_call: TRBJ2-7
v_call: TRBV27
d_call: .
cdr3_aa: CASRITGSYEQYF
cdr3_nt: TGTGCCAGCAGGATTACAGGGTCCTACGAGCAGTACTTC

clone_size: .
j_call: TRBJ1-1
v_call: TRBV5-6
d_call: .
cdr3_aa: CASSQTDRQAFF
cdr3_nt: TGTGCCAGCAGCCAGACGGACCGTCAAGCTTTCTTT

clone_size: .
j_call: TRBJ2-1
v_call: TRBV6-1
d_call: TRBD2
cdr3_aa: CASSTSSGSYNEQFF
cdr3_nt: TGTGCCAGCTCTACCTCTAGCGGATCCTACAATGAGCAGTTCTTC

clone_size: .
j_call: TRBJ2-5
v_call: TRBV5-1
d_call: .
cdr3_aa: CASSLVGFQETQYF
cdr3_nt: TGCGCCAGCAGCTTGGTAGGGTTCCAAGAGACCCAGTACTTC

clone_size: .
j_call: TRBJ2-7
v_call: TRBV13
d_call: TRBD1
cdr3_aa: CASSQMTGGNYEQYF
cdr3_nt: TGTGCCAGCAGTCAAATGACAGGGGGCAACTACGAGCAGTACTTC

clone_size: .
j_call: TRBJ2-3
v_call: TRBV15
d_call: .
cdr3_aa: CATSRVRTDTQYF
cdr3_nt: TGTGCCACCAGCAGAGTTCGCACAGATACGCAGTATTTT

clone_size: .
j_call: TRBJ1-1
v_call: TRBV7-2
d_call: .
cdr3_aa: CASSVARASEAFF
cdr3_nt: TGTGCCAGCAGCGTCGCCAGGGCTAGTGAAGCTTTCTTT

clone_size: .
j_call: TRBJ2-3
v_call: TRBV5-5
d_call: .
cdr3_aa: CASSPVYRTDTQYF
cdr3_nt: TGTGCCAGCAGCCCCGTTTACCGCACAGATACGCAGTATTTT

clone_size: .
j_call: TRBJ2-7
v_call: TRBV5-1
d_call: .
cdr3_aa: CASNPRPREGGEQYF
cdr3_nt: TGCGCCAGCAACCCCCGGCCCAGGGAAGGAGGCGAGCAGTACTTC

clone_size: .
j_call: TRBJ2-1
v_call: TRBV27
d_call: .
cdr3_aa: CASRSHGNNEQFF
cdr3_nt: TGTGCCAGCAGGTCACATGGGAACAATGAGCAGTTCTTC

clone_size: .
j_call: TRBJ1-2
v_call: TRBV6-1
d_call: .
cdr3_aa: CASSLGTLNYGYTF
cdr3_nt: TGTGCCAGCAGCCTCGGGACACTTAACTATGGCTACACCTTC

clone_size: .
j_call: TRBJ2-7
v_call: TRBV9
d_call: .
cdr3_aa: CASSVAITAEQYF
cdr3_nt: TGTGCCAGCAGCGTAGCTATAACGGCCGAGCAGTACTTC

clone_size: .
j_call: TRBJ2-1
v_call: TRBV2
d_call: .
cdr3_aa: CASSWHDEQFF
cdr3_nt: TGTGCCAGCAGTTGGCACGATGAGCAGTTCTTC

clone_size: .
j_call: TRBJ1-2
v_call: TRBV25-1
d_call: .
cdr3_aa: CASSEPGTTNYGYTF
cdr3_nt: TGTGCCAGCAGTGAACCAGGAACGACCAACTATGGCTACACCTTC

clone_size: .
j_call: TRBJ1-2
v_call: TRBV9
d_call: TRBD1
cdr3_aa: CASSAGQGVNYGYTF
cdr3_nt: TGTGCCAGCAGCGCCGGACAGGGGGTAAACTATGGCTACACCTTC

clone_size: .
j_call: TRBJ1-1
v_call: TRBV5-1
d_call: .
cdr3_aa: CASSLVGELTEAFF
cdr3_nt: TGCGCCAGCAGCTTGGTAGGGGAACTCACTGAAGCTTTCTTT

clone_size: once
j_call: TRBJ2-5
v_call: TRBV5-4
d_call: TRBD2
cdr3_aa: CASSSAQTSGYQETQYF
cdr3_nt: TGTGCCAGCAGCTCCGCCCAGACTAGCGGGTACCAAGAGACCCAGTACTTC

clone_size: few
j_call: TRBJ1-5
v_call: TRBV19
d_call: .
cdr3_aa: CASSWTALASNQPQHF
cdr3_nt: TGTGCCAGTAGTTGGACAGCCTTAGCTTCCAATCAGCCCCAGCATTTT

clone_size: .
j_call: TRBJ2-7
v_call: TRBV18
d_call: .
cdr3_aa: CASSPSGLGPYF
cdr3_nt: TGTGCCAGCTCACCTTCTGGACTGGGCCCTTACTTC

clone_size: .
j_call: TRBJ1-1
v_call: TRBV29-1
d_call: .
cdr3_aa: CSVVGAGGTEAFF
cdr3_nt: TGCAGCGTTGTCGGGGCGGGGGGGACTGAAGCTTTCTTT

clone_size: few
j_call: TRBJ1-4
v_call: TRBV9
d_call: .
cdr3_aa: CASSRGYEKLFF
cdr3_nt: TGTGCCAGCAGCAGAGGGTATGAAAAACTGTTTTTT

clone_size: .
j_call: TRBJ1-3
v_call: TRBV5-1
d_call: .
cdr3_aa: CASSATGPSGNTIYF
cdr3_nt: TGCGCCAGCAGCGCCACAGGGCCCTCTGGAAACACCATATATTTT

clone_size: once
j_call: TRBJ1-2
v_call: TRBV5-1
d_call: .
cdr3_aa: CASSLGGPDYGYTF
cdr3_nt: TGCGCCAGCAGCTTGGGGGGGCCGGACTATGGCTACACCTTC

clone_size: .
j_call: TRBJ1-5
v_call: TRBV19
d_call: .
cdr3_aa: CASSILSGQPQHF
cdr3_nt: TGTGCCAGTAGTATATTGTCGGGGCAGCCCCAGCATTTT

clone_size: few
j_call: TRBJ1-4
v_call: TRBV30
d_call: TRBD1
cdr3_aa: CASAPLGQGGKLFF
cdr3_nt: TGTGCCTCCGCGCCCTTGGGACAGGGGGGAAAACTGTTTTTT

clone_size: .
j_call: TRBJ2-2
v_call: TRBV6-1
d_call: .
cdr3_aa: CASLHWANTGELFF
cdr3_nt: TGTGCCAGCCTCCATTGGGCCAACACCGGGGAGCTGTTTTTT

clone_size: once
j_call: TRBJ1-3
v_call: TRBV10-2
d_call: TRBD1
cdr3_aa: CASGPGQGAGNTIYF
cdr3_nt: TGCGCCAGCGGACCGGGACAGGGGGCCGGAAACACCATATATTTT

clone_size: medium-sized
j_call: TRBJ1-1
v_call: TRBV30
d_call: .
cdr3_aa: CASQGGKAEAFF
cdr3_nt: TGTGCCTCCCAGGGTGGTAAGGCTGAAGCTTTCTTT

clone_size: .
j_call: TRBJ2-2
v_call: TRBV19
d_call: TRBD1
cdr3_aa: CASRGTGSDSVANTGELFF
cdr3_nt: TGTGCCAGTAGGGGGACAGGGAGTGATTCGGTGGCGAACACCGGGGAGCTGTTTTTT

clone_size: .
j_call: TRBJ2-7
v_call: TRBV27
d_call: TRBD1
cdr3_aa: CASSLGAGTDSYEQYF
cdr3_nt: TGTGCCAGCAGTTTGGGTGCTGGGACAGACTCCTACGAGCAGTACTTC

clone_size: .
j_call: TRBJ1-4
v_call: TRBV9
d_call: TRBD1
cdr3_aa: CASSVGRQGEAYYEKLFF
cdr3_nt: TGTGCCAGCAGCGTAGGCCGACAGGGTGAAGCCTATTATGAAAAACTGTTTTTT

clone_size: .
j_call: TRBJ2-3
v_call: TRBV20-1
d_call: .
cdr3_aa: CSASFPDTQYF
cdr3_nt: TGCAGTGCTAGTTTTCCAGATACGCAGTATTTT

clone_size: once
j_call: TRBJ1-5
v_call: TRBV15
d_call: TRBD1
cdr3_aa: CATSSPKRDRGELSNQPQHF
cdr3_nt: TGTGCCACCAGCAGCCCAAAAAGGGACAGGGGCGAATTAAGCAATCAGCCCCAGCATTTT

clone_size: .
j_call: TRBJ1-4
v_call: TRBV29-1
d_call: TRBD1
cdr3_aa: CSVKDRGGEKLFF
cdr3_nt: TGCAGCGTAAAAGACAGGGGTGGTGAAAAACTGTTTTTT

clone_size: .
j_call: TRBJ1-1
v_call: TRBV6-5
d_call: TRBD1
cdr3_aa: CASRTGPGTEAFF
cdr3_nt: TGTGCCAGTCGGACAGGGCCGGGCACTGAAGCTTTCTTT

clone_size: .
j_call: TRBJ2-7
v_call: TRBV7-9
d_call: TRBD1
cdr3_aa: CASSLPPGQALYEQYF
cdr3_nt: TGTGCCAGCAGCTTACCCCCTGGACAGGCCCTTTACGAGCAGTACTTC

clone_size: .
j_call: TRBJ2-1
v_call: TRBV19
d_call: .
cdr3_aa: CASSWGTYNEQFF
cdr3_nt: TGTGCCAGTAGCTGGGGAACCTACAATGAGCAGTTCTTC

clone_size: .
j_call: TRBJ2-7
v_call: TRBV7-2
d_call: .
cdr3_aa: CASSLAGTPYPYEQYF
cdr3_nt: TGTGCCAGCAGCTTAGCCGGGACACCTTACCCCTACGAGCAGTACTTC

clone_size: .
j_call: TRBJ1-1
v_call: TRBV5-1
d_call: .
cdr3_aa: CASSLVAAGTEAFF
cdr3_nt: TGCGCCAGCAGCTTGGTGGCTGCGGGGACTGAAGCTTTCTTT

clone_size: .
j_call: TRBJ1-1
v_call: TRBV18
d_call: TRBD1
cdr3_aa: CASSRGQGADTEAFF
cdr3_nt: TGTGCCAGCTCCCGCGGACAGGGGGCTGACACTGAAGCTTTCTTT

clone_size: few
j_call: TRBJ2-5
v_call: TRBV7-9
d_call: .
cdr3_aa: CASSFMEETQYF
cdr3_nt: TGTGCCAGCAGCTTCATGGAAGAGACCCAGTACTTC